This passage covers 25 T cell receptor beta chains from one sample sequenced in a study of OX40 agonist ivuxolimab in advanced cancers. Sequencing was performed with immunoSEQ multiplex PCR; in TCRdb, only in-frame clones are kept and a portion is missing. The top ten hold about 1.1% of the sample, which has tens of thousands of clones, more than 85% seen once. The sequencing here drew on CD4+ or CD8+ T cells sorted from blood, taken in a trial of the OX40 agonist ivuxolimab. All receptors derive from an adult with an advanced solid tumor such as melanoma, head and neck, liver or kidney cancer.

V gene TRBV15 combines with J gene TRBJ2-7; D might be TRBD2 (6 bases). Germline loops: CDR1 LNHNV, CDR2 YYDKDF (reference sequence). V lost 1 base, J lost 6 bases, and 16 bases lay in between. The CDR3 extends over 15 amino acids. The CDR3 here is CATSRGGGGPFEQYF. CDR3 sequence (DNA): TGTGCCACCAGCAGAGGTGGGGGAGGCCCCTTCGAGCAGTACTTC.

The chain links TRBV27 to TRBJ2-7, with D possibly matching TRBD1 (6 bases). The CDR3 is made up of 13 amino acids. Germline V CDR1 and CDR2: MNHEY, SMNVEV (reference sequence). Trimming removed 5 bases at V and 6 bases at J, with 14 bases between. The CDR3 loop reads CASSLSNRVEQYF. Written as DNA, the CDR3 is TGTGCCAGCAGTCTGTCAAACAGGGTCGAGCAGTACTTC.

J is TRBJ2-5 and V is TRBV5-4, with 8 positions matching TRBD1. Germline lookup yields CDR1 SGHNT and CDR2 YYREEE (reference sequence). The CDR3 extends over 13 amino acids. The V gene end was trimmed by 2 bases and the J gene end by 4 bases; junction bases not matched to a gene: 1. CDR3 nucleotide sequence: TGTGCCAGCAGCTTAGGACAGGGAGAGACCCAGTACTTC. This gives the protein CASSLGQGETQYF.

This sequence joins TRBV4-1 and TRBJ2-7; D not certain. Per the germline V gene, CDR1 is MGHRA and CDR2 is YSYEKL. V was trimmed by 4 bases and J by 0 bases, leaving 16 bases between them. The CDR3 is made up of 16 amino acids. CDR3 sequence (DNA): TGCGCCAGCAGCCCGAGGAGTGGTAAAGCCTCCTACGAGCAGTACTTC. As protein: CASSPRSGKASYEQYF.

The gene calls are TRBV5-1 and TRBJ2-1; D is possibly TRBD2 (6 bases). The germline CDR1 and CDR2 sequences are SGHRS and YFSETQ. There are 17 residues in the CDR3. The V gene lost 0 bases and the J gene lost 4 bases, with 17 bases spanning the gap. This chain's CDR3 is CASSLVPTGEIYNEQFF. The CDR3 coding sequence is TGCGCCAGCAGCTTGGTACCTACGGGAGAGATTTACAATGAGCAGTTCTTC. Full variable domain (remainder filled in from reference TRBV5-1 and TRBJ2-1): KAGVTQTPRYLIKTRGQQVTLSCSPISGHRSVSWYQQTPGQGLQFLFEYFSETQRNKGNFPGRFSGRQFSNSRSEMNVSTLELGDSALYLCASSLVPTGEIYNEQFFGPGTRLTVL.

The CDR3 sequence is CASSITDTQYF. DNA for the CDR3: TGTGCCAGCAGCATCACAGATACGCAGTATTTT. This sequence joins TRBV2 and TRBJ2-3; D call uncertain. Germline V CDR1 and CDR2: SNHLY, FYNNEI. CDR3 size: 11 residues. Between the trimmed V and J ends, which lost 6 bases and 2 bases, there was a span of 3 bases.

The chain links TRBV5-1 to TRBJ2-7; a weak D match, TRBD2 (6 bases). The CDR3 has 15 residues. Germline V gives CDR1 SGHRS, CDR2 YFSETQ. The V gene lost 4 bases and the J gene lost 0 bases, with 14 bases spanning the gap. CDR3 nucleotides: TGCGCCAGCAGCCTCGGGACTCCTAGCTCCTACGAGCAGTACTTC. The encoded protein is CASSLGTPSSYEQYF.

This chain's CDR3 is CALSEGQEMNTEAFF. Here the CDR3 DNA reads TGTGCCCTTTCCGAGGGACAAGAAATGAACACTGAAGCTTTCTTT. The V gene is TRBV10-3, the J gene TRBJ1-1; TRBD1 is a possible D gene (6 bases). CDR3 length: 15 amino acids. Trimming shortened V by 11 bases and J by 0 bases, and 19 bases separated the two germline ends. Germline CDR1 and CDR2: ENHRY and SYGVKD.

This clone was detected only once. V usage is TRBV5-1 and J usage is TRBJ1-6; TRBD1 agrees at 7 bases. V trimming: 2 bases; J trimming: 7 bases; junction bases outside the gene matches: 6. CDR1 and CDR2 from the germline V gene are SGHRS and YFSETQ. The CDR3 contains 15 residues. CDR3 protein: CASSFAGTENSPLHF. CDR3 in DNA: TGCGCCAGCAGCTTCGCCGGGACAGAAAATTCACCCCTCCACTTT.

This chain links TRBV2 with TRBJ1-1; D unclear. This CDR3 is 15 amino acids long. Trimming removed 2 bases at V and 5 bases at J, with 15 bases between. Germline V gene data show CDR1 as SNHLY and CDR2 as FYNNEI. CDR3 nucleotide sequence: TGTGCCAGCAGTGAAAGGGAAGGTGTTGGGACTGAAGCTTTCTTT. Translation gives CASSEREGVGTEAFF.

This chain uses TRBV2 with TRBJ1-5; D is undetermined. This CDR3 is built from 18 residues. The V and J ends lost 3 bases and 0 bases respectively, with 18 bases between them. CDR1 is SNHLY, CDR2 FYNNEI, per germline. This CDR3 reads CASSEWTSKGYSNQPQHF. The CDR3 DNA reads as TGTGCCAGCAGTGAGTGGACTTCCAAGGGTTATAGCAATCAGCCCCAGCATTTT.

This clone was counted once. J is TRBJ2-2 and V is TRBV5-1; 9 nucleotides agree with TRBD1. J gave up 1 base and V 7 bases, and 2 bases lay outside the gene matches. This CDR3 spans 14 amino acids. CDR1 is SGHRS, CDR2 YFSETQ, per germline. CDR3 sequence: CASRTGENTGELFF. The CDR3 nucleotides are TGCGCCAGCCGGACAGGGGAGAACACCGGGGAGCTGTTTTTT.

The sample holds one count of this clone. CDR3 protein: CASRRRQVVTGELFF. The CDR3 region has the DNA TGTGCCAGCAGAAGACGGCAGGTAGTAACCGGGGAGCTGTTTTTT. This chain links TRBV6-1 with TRBJ2-2; the D is unclear. The germline V gene has CDR1 MNHNS and CDR2 SASEGT. The CDR3 has 15 residues. Trimming removed 6 bases from V and 5 bases from J, with 16 bases in between.

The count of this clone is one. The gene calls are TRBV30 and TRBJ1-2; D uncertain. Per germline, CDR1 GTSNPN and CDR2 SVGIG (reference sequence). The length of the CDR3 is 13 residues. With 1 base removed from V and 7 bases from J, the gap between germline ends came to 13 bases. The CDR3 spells CAWSATGDGGYTF. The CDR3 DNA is TGTGCCTGGAGTGCGACTGGGGATGGTGGCTACACCTTC.

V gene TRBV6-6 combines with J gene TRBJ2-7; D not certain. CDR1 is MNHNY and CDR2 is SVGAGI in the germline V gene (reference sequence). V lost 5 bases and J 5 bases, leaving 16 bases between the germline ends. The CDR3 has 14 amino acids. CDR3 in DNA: TGTGCCAGCAGTCGTCCCAACGTATGCGACGAGCAGTACTTC. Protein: CASSRPNVCDEQYF.

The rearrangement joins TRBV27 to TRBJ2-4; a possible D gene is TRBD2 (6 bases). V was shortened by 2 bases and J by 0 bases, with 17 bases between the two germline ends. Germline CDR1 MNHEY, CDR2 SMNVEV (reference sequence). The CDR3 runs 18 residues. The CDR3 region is CASSLGGKRDIAKNIQYF. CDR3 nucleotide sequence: TGTGCCAGCAGTTTAGGGGGGAAAAGAGATATAGCCAAAAACATTCAGTACTTC.

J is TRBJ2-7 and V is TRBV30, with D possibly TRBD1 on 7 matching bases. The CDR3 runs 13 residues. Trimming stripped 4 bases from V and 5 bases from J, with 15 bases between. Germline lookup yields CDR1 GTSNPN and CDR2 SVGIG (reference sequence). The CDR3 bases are TGTGCCTGGAAATGGGCAGGGGGGAACGAGCAGTACTTC. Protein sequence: CAWKWAGGNEQYF.

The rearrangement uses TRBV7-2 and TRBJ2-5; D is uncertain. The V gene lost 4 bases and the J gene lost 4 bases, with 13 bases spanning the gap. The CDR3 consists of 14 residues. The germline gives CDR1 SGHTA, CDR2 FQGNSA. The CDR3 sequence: CASSSLGGTETQYF. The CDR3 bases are TGTGCCAGCAGCTCCCTAGGCGGAACAGAGACCCAGTACTTC.

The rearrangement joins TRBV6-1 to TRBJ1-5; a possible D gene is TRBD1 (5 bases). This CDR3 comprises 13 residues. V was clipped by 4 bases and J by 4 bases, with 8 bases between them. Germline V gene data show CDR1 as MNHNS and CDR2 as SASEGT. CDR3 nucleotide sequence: TGTGCCAGCAGTGGACAGACTAATCAGCCCCAGCATTTT. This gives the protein CASSGQTNQPQHF.

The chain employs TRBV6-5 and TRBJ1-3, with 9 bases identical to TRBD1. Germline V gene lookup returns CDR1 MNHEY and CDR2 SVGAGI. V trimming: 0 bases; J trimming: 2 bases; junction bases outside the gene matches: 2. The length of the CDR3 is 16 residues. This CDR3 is CASSYSYRGPGNTIYF. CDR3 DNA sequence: TGTGCCAGCAGTTACTCTTACAGGGGGCCTGGAAACACCATATATTTT.

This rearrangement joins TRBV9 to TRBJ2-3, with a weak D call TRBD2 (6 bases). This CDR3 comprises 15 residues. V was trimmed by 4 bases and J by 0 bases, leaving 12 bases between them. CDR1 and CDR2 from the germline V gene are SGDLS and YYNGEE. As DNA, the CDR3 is TGTGCCAGCAGCCCCTTAGCGGAAAGCACAGATACGCAGTATTTT. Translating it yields CASSPLAESTDTQYF.

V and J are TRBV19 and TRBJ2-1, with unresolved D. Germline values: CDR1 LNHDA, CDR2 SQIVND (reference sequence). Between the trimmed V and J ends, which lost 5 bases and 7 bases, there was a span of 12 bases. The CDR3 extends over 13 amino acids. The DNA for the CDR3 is TGTGCCAGTAGTCTCTTAGACCCAAATGAGCAGTTCTTC. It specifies CASSLLDPNEQFF.

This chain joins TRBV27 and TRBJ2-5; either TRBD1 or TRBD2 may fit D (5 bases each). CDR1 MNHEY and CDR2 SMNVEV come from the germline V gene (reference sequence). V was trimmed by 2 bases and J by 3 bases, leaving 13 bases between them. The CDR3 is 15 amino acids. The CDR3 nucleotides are TGTGCCAGCAGTTTAGGGGGTCGGGGAGAAGAGACCCAGTACTTC. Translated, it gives CASSLGGRGEETQYF.

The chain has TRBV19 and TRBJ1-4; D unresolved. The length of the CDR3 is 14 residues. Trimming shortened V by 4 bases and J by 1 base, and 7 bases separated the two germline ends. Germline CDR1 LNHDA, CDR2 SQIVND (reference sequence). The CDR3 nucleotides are TGTGCCAGTAGTAATGCGGGAACTAATGAAAAACTGTTTTTT. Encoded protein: CASSNAGTNEKLFF.

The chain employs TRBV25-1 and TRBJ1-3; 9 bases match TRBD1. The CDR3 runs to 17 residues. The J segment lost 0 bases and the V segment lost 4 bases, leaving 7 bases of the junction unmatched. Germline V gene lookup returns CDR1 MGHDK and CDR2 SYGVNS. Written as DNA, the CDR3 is TGTGCCAGCAGTGGCTTTGGACAGGGGTCCTCTGGAAACACCATATATTTT. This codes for CASSGFGQGSSGNTIYF.